This T cell receptor (beta chain) was identified during a study of T cells in Graves' hyperthyroidism and ophthalmopathy. The CDR3 runs to 18 residues. Germline trimming cut 3 bases from V and 6 bases from J; bases unmatched to any gene: 15. In germline, CDR1 is SNHLY, CDR2 FYNNEI. RNA transcripts provided the source from which TCR beta CDR3 regions were amplified. The HTBI set primed first-round TCR CDR3 RT-PCR. From the multiplex PCR reads, TCRdb called clonotypes with MiXCR, one entry per CDR3 protein. The repertoire holds 550,000 to 600,000 distinct CDR3 sequences, with about 45% as singletons. The sequence was obtained from an adult woman with Graves' disease, either hyperthyroidism or ophthalmopathy (not recorded which). Sequencing was carried out using peripheral blood or thyroid tissue (not recorded which). This sequence joins TRBV2 and TRBJ2-3; TRBD2 matches at 10 bases. In DNA, the CDR3 is TGTGCCAGCAGTGAGCTTAGCGGGAGGACCCTGCAAGGGGATACGCAGTATTTT. As protein: CASSELSGRTLQGDTQYF. Using reference TRBV2 and TRBJ2-3 for the parts outside the CDR3, the full variable domain is EPEVTQTPSHQVTQMGQEVILRCVPISNHLYFYWYRQILGQKVEFLVSFYNNEISEKSEIFDDQFSVERPDGSNFTLKIRSTKLEDSAMYFCASSELSGRTLQGDTQYFGPGTRLTVL.